The next 7 T cell receptor beta chains were all read from a single sample in a study. Via MiXCR, TCRdb re-called the 5' RACE reads, giving one row per CDR3 protein. The table records over 55,000 distinct CDR3 sequences, roughly 30% of them present only once. The sample consisted of tumor-infiltrating naive CD4+ T cells sorted from the breast tumor. This sample's subset: naive CD4+ T cells, CD4+CD45RA+CD25-. Source of these receptors: a female donor with breast cancer.

CDR3 DNA: TGTGCCAGCAGCTTAGGTAGCGGTTTATATGGCTACACCTTC. Translating gives CASSLGSGLYGYTF. The chain has TRBV7-2 and TRBJ1-2; no reliable D call. CDR1 is SGHTA, CDR2 FQGNSA, per germline. V lost 1 base, J lost 5 bases, and 11 bases lay in between. The CDR3 consists of 14 residues.

V gene TRBV6-1 combines with J gene TRBJ2-5, with D possibly matching TRBD2 (5 bases). Per germline, CDR1 MNHNS and CDR2 SASEGT. The CDR3 sequence is 16 residues long. The V end lost 2 bases, the J end lost 2 bases, and 15 bases lay between the germline ends. This chain's CDR3 is CASSEMVGVPQETQYF. The CDR3, as DNA: TGTGCCAGCAGTGAAATGGTGGGAGTTCCACAAGAGACCCAGTACTTC.

This clonotype was detected only a few times. The DNA for the CDR3 is TGCAGCGTTCGCGGGACTCCTACGAACTACAATGAGCAGTTCTTC. It translates to CSVRGTPTNYNEQFF. The rearrangement links TRBV29-1 to TRBJ2-1; a weak D match, TRBD2 (6 bases). Germline CDR1 is SQVTM and CDR2 is ANQGSEA. The CDR3 consists of 15 residues. The V end was cut by 5 bases, the J end by 3 bases, with 17 bases between.

This clonotype occurred many times. The V call is TRBV11-2, the J call TRBJ1-1; no clear D. The CDR3 has 13 residues. V dropped 1 base and J dropped 8 bases, with 11 bases sitting between them. The germline CDR1 and CDR2 sequences are SGHAT and FQNNGV. The CDR3 region is CASSLGPGKEAFF. CDR3 nucleotides: TGTGCCAGCAGCTTAGGGCCCGGAAAGGAAGCTTTCTTT.

The rearrangement joins TRBV7-9 to TRBJ2-3; no reliable D call. The germline CDR1 and CDR2 sequences are SEHNR and FQNEAQ (reference sequence). The V end was cut by 2 bases, the J end by 0 bases, with 6 bases between. This CDR3 is 14 amino acids long. CDR3 nucleotide sequence: TGTGCCAGCAGCTTACGTCAAAGCACAGATACGCAGTATTTT. Amino acids: CASSLRQSTDTQYF.

This clonotype turned up a few times. The chain joins TRBV12-3 or TRBV12-4 to TRBJ1-3; D not resolved. The CDR3 contains 15 residues. Between the trimmed V and J ends, which lost 6 bases and 0 bases, there was a span of 12 bases. This CDR3 reads CASRLTVNSGNTIYF. CDR3 in DNA: TGTGCCAGCAGATTGACGGTGAACTCTGGAAACACCATATATTTT.

This rearrangement joins TRBV5-6 to TRBJ1-5, with 7 bases that match TRBD1. This CDR3 has 18 amino acids. CDR1 SGHDT and CDR2 YYEEEE come from the germline V gene. Trimming took 4 bases from V and 5 from J; bases not matched to a gene: 18. The CDR3 region has the DNA TGTGCCAGCAGCCTTATGGACGACAGGGTGATGGGGTATCAGCCCCAGCATTTT. Its translation is CASSLMDDRVMGYQPQHF.